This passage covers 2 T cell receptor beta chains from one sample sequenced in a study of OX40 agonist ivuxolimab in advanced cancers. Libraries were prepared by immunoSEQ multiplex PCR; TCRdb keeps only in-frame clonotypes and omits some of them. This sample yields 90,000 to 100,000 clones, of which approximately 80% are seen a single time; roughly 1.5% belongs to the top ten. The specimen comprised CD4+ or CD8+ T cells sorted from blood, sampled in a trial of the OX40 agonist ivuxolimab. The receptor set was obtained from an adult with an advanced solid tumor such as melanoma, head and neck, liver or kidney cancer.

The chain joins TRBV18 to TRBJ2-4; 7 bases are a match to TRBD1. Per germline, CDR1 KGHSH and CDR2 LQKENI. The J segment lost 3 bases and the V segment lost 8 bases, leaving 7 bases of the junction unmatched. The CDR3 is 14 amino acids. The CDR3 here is CASARDRVKNIQYF. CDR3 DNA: TGTGCCAGCGCCCGAGACAGGGTCAAAAACATTCAGTACTTC.

In DNA, the CDR3 is TGTGCCAGCAGCTCCCGAAGGGGCCTTGAAGCTTTCTTT. Protein sequence: CASSSRRGLEAFF. V usage is TRBV11-2 and J usage is TRBJ1-1, with D perhaps matching TRBD1 (5 bases). The CDR3 length is 13 residues. Trimming shortened V by 4 bases and J by 7 bases, and 13 bases separated the two germline ends. The germline V gene has CDR1 SGHAT and CDR2 FQNNGV.